The sequence of this T cell receptor beta chain was determined in a study of shared clonotypes between healthy human individuals. Across the study: Three plates were used per donor for CD4 naive, three for CD4 memory, two for CD8 naive and one for CD8 memory.

Germline V gene lookup returns CDR1 SGDLS and CDR2 YYNGEE. V lost 4 bases and J 3 bases, leaving 10 bases between the germline ends. This CDR3 region has 13 residues. Profiling relied on immunoSEQ multiplex PCR, and the TCRdb table lists in-frame clones only, not all of them. The table lists 2 million to 2.5 million clones, around 95% of them singletons, with less than 0.15% in the top ten. This sequence originates from a man between 18 and 35 years old in good health. The sample consisted of naive CD4+ T cells sorted from blood. The subset here: CD45RA+ positively selected. The V and J genes are TRBV9 and TRBJ1-1; D is possibly TRBD1 (5 bases). The CDR3 is CASSRDPDTEAFF. The CDR3 DNA reads TGTGCCAGCAGCCGGGACCCGGACACTGAAGCTTTCTTT.